These 32 T cell receptor beta chains came from one sample sequenced in a study of blood T cell dynamics during melanoma immunotherapy. Profiling relied on immunoSEQ multiplex PCR, and the TCRdb table lists in-frame clones only, not all of them. The data show 5,500 to 6,500 clones, around 90% seen once. The sample's time point: pre-treatment baseline. The source material was blood, sampled from a patient treated with checkpoint blockade. These receptors all stem from a human donor with melanoma.

The chain links TRBV11-2 to TRBJ1-1; D is ambiguous. From germline, CDR1 is SGHAT and CDR2 FQNNGV. The CDR3 totals 13 residues. Trimming shortened V by 1 base and J by 1 base, and 4 bases separated the two germline ends. In nucleotides, the CDR3 is TGTGCCAGCAGCTTAGCCAGGAACACTGAAGCTTTCTTT. It translates to CASSLARNTEAFF. Full variable domain (rest looked up from reference TRBV11-2 and TRBJ1-1): EAGVAQSPRYKIIEKRQSVAFWCNPISGHATLYWYQQILGQGPKLLIQFQNNGVVDDSQLPKDRFSAERLKGVDSTLKIQPAKLEDSAVYLCASSLARNTEAFFGQGTRLTVV.

The chain has TRBV29-1 and TRBJ1-3; D is uncertain. The germline V gene has CDR1 SQVTM and CDR2 ANQGSEA. Deletions cut 4 bases from V and 1 base from J, with 17 bases between. CDR3 length: 16 residues. The CDR3 nucleotides read TGCAGCGTTGGGGGTTCGCGATTGGGGTCTGGAAACACCATATATTTT. Translating it yields CSVGGSRLGSGNTIYF.

This chain joins TRBV11-3 and TRBJ2-5; maybe TRBD2 (6 bases). The CDR3 totals 17 residues. V lost 1 base, J lost 0 bases, and 15 bases lay in between. Germline assignment: CDR1 SGHNT and CDR2 YENEEA. The CDR3 DNA sequence: TGTGCCAGCAGCTTAGGGTTCGGCGGGGCAGACCAAGAGACCCAGTACTTC. It specifies CASSLGFGGADQETQYF.

The chain carries TRBV11-1 and TRBJ1-2; D possibly corresponds to TRBD1 (5 bases). The germline V gene encodes CDR1 SGHAT and CDR2 FQDESV (reference sequence). V dropped 1 base and J dropped 2 bases, with 5 bases sitting between them. CDR3 size: 13 residues. The CDR3 DNA is TGTGCCAGCAGCTTAGGACAGAACTATGGCTACACCTTC. Protein sequence: CASSLGQNYGYTF.

There are a few counts of this clone. The rearrangement joins TRBV27 to TRBJ2-3; 8 bases align to TRBD1. The CDR3 is 17 amino acids. V lost 2 bases, J lost 2 bases, and 9 bases stayed unmatched. Germline assignment: CDR1 MNHEY and CDR2 SMNVEV (reference sequence). The CDR3 coding sequence is TGTGCCAGCAGTTTACTCCGAACAGGGGGAACCACAGATACGCAGTATTTT. Protein sequence: CASSLLRTGGTTDTQYF.

The chain combines TRBV15 with TRBJ2-3; the match to TRBD2 covers 16 bases. The germline V gene encodes CDR1 LNHNV and CDR2 YYDKDF (reference sequence). The CDR3 has 18 amino acids. Germline trimming cut 3 bases from V and 4 bases from J; bases unmatched to any gene: 7. The CDR3 region is CATSRGTSGRAPADTQYF. The CDR3 DNA follows: TGTGCCACCAGCAGGGGGACTAGCGGGAGGGCCCCGGCAGATACGCAGTATTTT.

The sample holds one count of this clone. The chain carries TRBV5-1 and TRBJ2-2, with 7 positions matching TRBD2. In germline, CDR1 is SGHRS, CDR2 YFSETQ. V gave up 4 bases and J gave up 6 bases; unmatched junction bases: 6. The CDR3 sequence is 14 residues long. The CDR3 bases are TGCGCCAGCAGCCGCGGACTAGTTTCCGGGGAGCTGTTTTTT. Protein: CASSRGLVSGELFF.

The V call is TRBV7-9, the J call TRBJ1-5, with D possibly matching TRBD1 (5 bases). CDR1 and CDR2 from the germline V gene are SEHNR and FQNEAQ (reference sequence). V lost 5 bases and J 6 bases, leaving 11 bases between the germline ends. The CDR3 has 13 residues. CDR3 amino acids: CASSHQGSQPQHF. In nucleotides, the CDR3 is TGTGCCAGCAGCCATCAGGGTAGTCAGCCCCAGCATTTT.

In this sample, this clone turned up a few times. This chain uses TRBV5-1 with TRBJ1-4; D remains unclear. CDR3 length: 15 amino acids. The germline gives CDR1 SGHRS, CDR2 YFSETQ. Trimming cost V 2 bases and J 3 bases, with 11 bases left between them. The CDR3, as DNA: TGCGCCAGCAGCTTAGGCAGCGCGTCTAATGAAAAACTGTTTTTT. This encodes CASSLGSASNEKLFF.

The chain links TRBV15 to TRBJ2-6; weak D call: TRBD1 (5 bases). Per germline, CDR1 LNHNV and CDR2 YYDKDF (reference sequence). The V end was cut by 0 bases, the J end by 4 bases, with 16 bases between. The CDR3 contains 18 residues. CDR3 protein: CATSRDTQVPRGANVLTF. The CDR3 nucleotides are TGTGCCACCAGCAGAGATACACAGGTGCCCAGAGGGGCCAACGTCCTGACTTTC. The full variable domain, its missing parts supplied by reference TRBV15 and TRBJ2-6, is DAMVIQNPRYQVTQFGKPVTLSCSQTLNHNVMYWYQQKSSQAPKLLFHYYDKDFNNEADTPDNFQSRRPNTSFCFLDIRSPGLGDTAMYLCATSRDTQVPRGANVLTFGAGSRLTVL.

This sequence joins TRBV27 and TRBJ2-2; D possibly matches TRBD1 or TRBD2 (5 bases each). The germline V and J ends were trimmed by 3 bases and 7 bases, with 12 bases remaining between them. The CDR3 loop spans 14 amino acids. Germline V CDR1 and CDR2: MNHEY, SMNVEV (reference sequence). CDR3 sequence (DNA): TGTGCCAGCAGTTTCCTTGGGACGTTCGGGGAGCTGTTTTTT. It translates to CASSFLGTFGELFF.

In nucleotides, the CDR3 is TGTGCCAGTAGTATTCCCAGTTCGGGGCCCCAGCATTTT. This encodes CASSIPSSGPQHF. This chain connects TRBV19 to TRBJ1-5; no definite D call. Germline CDR1 reads LNHDA; CDR2 reads SQIVND (reference sequence). The CDR3 consists of 13 residues. Deletions cut 3 bases from V and 9 bases from J, with 12 bases between.

This clone was counted once. The chain has TRBV29-1 and TRBJ2-4; the D gene is possibly TRBD1 (6 bases). In germline, CDR1 is SQVTM, CDR2 ANQGSEA. The CDR3 spans 12 residues. Trimming took 6 bases from V and 6 from J, leaving 12 bases between them. The CDR3 nucleotides are TGCAGCGTCTCAGGGGCGTTAAACATTCAGTACTTC. It encodes CSVSGALNIQYF.

V gene TRBV27 combines with J gene TRBJ2-5; weak D call: TRBD1 (6 bases). V shed 0 bases and J shed 5 bases, with 16 bases lying between them. This CDR3 has 16 residues. The V gene's germline CDR1 is MNHEY and CDR2 SMNVEV (reference sequence). The CDR3 DNA follows: TGTGCCAGCAGTTTATCTGGGGGCAGGGGATCTGAGACCCAGTACTTC. Translated, it gives CASSLSGGRGSETQYF.

The sample holds one count of this clone. The chain has TRBV18 and TRBJ2-1; 10 bases fit TRBD2. J gave up 6 bases and V 2 bases, and 4 bases lay outside the gene matches. This CDR3 comprises 15 residues. Germline V gene lookup returns CDR1 KGHSH and CDR2 LQKENI. The CDR3 spells CASSPSLAGVNEQFF. DNA of the CDR3: TGTGCCAGCTCACCATCCCTAGCGGGAGTCAATGAGCAGTTCTTC.

The chain joins TRBV7-6 to TRBJ2-1, with 12 bases that match TRBD1. Germline CDR1 SGHVS, CDR2 FNYEAQ. The CDR3 has 15 amino acids. V was clipped by 5 bases and J by 7 bases; unmatched bases: 6. The chain's CDR3 is CASSQGQGARNEQFF. DNA of the CDR3: TGTGCCAGCAGCCAGGGACAGGGGGCGCGAAATGAGCAGTTCTTC.

This sequence joins TRBV6-5 and TRBJ1-5; D gene ambiguous. V lost 2 bases and J lost 6, with 8 bases in between. The germline V gene encodes CDR1 MNHEY and CDR2 SVGAGI. The CDR3 is 13 residues long. CDR3 coding DNA: TGTGCCAGCAGTTACCGGGCGACTCAGCCCCAGCATTTT. It yields the protein CASSYRATQPQHF.

The DNA of the CDR3 is TGTGCCAGCAGCTTTCCCAGGGGATCGGAGGGCTACACCTTC. Protein product: CASSFPRGSEGYTF. V is TRBV5-4 and J is TRBJ1-2; possibly TRBD1 for D (6 bases). The ends were cut back, 2 bases at V and 8 bases at J, with 16 bases in the middle. The length of the CDR3 is 14 residues. Germline V gives CDR1 SGHNT, CDR2 YYREEE (reference sequence). The full variable domain, completed using reference TRBV5-4 and TRBJ1-2, is ETGVTQSPTHLIKTRGQQVTLRCSSQSGHNTVSWYQQALGQGPQFIFQYYREEENGRGNFPPRFSGLQFPNYSSELNVNALELDDSALYLCASSFPRGSEGYTFGSGTRLTVV.

The sample holds one count of this clone. J is TRBJ1-3 and V is TRBV30; weak D call: TRBD1 (5 bases). The V end was cut by 0 bases, the J end by 0 bases, with 9 bases between. The CDR3 has 15 residues. Per the germline V gene, CDR1 is GTSNPN and CDR2 is SVGIG (reference sequence). CDR3 region: CAWSVGAASGNTIYF. The CDR3 DNA follows: TGTGCCTGGAGTGTAGGGGCAGCCTCTGGAAACACCATATATTTT.

This rearrangement joins TRBV7-3 to TRBJ1-5; TRBD1 is a possible D gene (5 bases). The CDR3 runs 15 residues. In germline, CDR1 is SGHTA, CDR2 FQGTGA. Trimming stripped 0 bases from V and 9 bases from J, with 15 bases between. Written as DNA, the CDR3 is TGTGCCAGCAGCTTAACGGGGCGGAGTTATTCGCCCCAGCATTTT. This translates into CASSLTGRSYSPQHF. Full variable domain (missing parts from reference TRBV7-3 and TRBJ1-5): GAGVSQTPSNKVTEKGKYVELRCDPISGHTALYWYRQSLGQGPEFLIYFQGTGAADDSGLPNDRFFAVRPEGSVSTLKIQRTERGDSAVYLCASSLTGRSYSPQHFGDGTRLSIL.

The chain recombines TRBV15 with TRBJ2-3; the match to TRBD1 covers 7 bases. Germline values: CDR1 LNHNV, CDR2 YYDKDF (reference sequence). The V and J ends lost 1 base and 3 bases, in that order; junction bases with no gene match: 4. The CDR3 spans 15 residues. The CDR3 is CATSRGRQGTDTQYF. CDR3 sequence (DNA): TGTGCCACCAGCAGAGGGCGACAGGGAACAGATACGCAGTATTTT.

The table lists this clone with a count of one. This sequence joins TRBV30 and TRBJ1-3, with D uncertain. CDR1 is GTSNPN and CDR2 is SVGIG in the germline V gene (reference sequence). CDR3 length: 12 residues. V shed 2 bases and J shed 6 bases, with 8 bases lying between them. In DNA, the CDR3 is TGTGCCTGGAGTCCCCCCGAAAACACCATATATTTT. Its translation is CAWSPPENTIYF.

This chain joins TRBV30 and TRBJ2-7; unclear D gene. Germline assignment: CDR1 GTSNPN and CDR2 SVGIG (reference sequence). The V gene lost 0 bases and the J gene lost 7 bases, with 7 bases spanning the gap. The CDR3 sequence is 11 residues long. Here the CDR3 reads CAWSVLGEQYF. CDR3 DNA: TGTGCCTGGAGTGTACTGGGGGAGCAGTACTTC.

This chain uses TRBV5-1 with TRBJ2-2; TRBD1 agrees at 9 bases. The CDR3 spans 15 residues. Germline V gene data show CDR1 as SGHRS and CDR2 as YFSETQ. V trimming: 1 base; J trimming: 5 bases; junction bases outside the gene matches: 3. Here the CDR3 DNA reads TGCGCCAGCAGCTTGTCTGGGACAGGGACCGGGGAGCTGTTTTTT. It encodes CASSLSGTGTGELFF.

V usage is TRBV5-1 and J usage is TRBJ2-2, with D unresolved. Trimming removed 3 bases from V and 0 bases from J, with 9 bases in between. The germline gives CDR1 SGHRS, CDR2 YFSETQ. CDR3 length equals 15 residues. CDR3 in DNA: TGCGCCAGCAGCTATAGCCAGGCGAACACCGGGGAGCTGTTTTTT. This sequence encodes CASSYSQANTGELFF.

The chain has TRBV6-1 and TRBJ2-7; D may correspond to TRBD1 or TRBD2 (5 bases each). The V end lost 1 base, the J end lost 5 bases, and 6 bases lay between the germline ends. CDR1 is MNHNS and CDR2 is SASEGT in the germline V gene. This CDR3 region has 12 residues. The CDR3 region has the DNA TGTGCCAGCAGTGAAGTGGGGGACGAGCAGTACTTC. Its protein is CASSEVGDEQYF.

This clone was seen only a few times. The chain links TRBV25-1 to TRBJ1-2; D unclear. Germline V CDR1 and CDR2: MGHDK, SYGVNS. The CDR3 runs 13 residues. With 4 bases removed from V and 12 bases from J, the gap between germline ends came to 18 bases. CDR3: CASSVDGSASHTF. The DNA for the CDR3 is TGTGCCAGCAGTGTGGATGGGAGCGCTTCCCACACCTTC.

This chain links TRBV27 with TRBJ2-1, with TRBD2 matching over 9 bases. The V gene end was trimmed by 2 bases and the J gene end by 7 bases; junction bases not matched to a gene: 3. CDR1 is MNHEY and CDR2 is SMNVEV in the germline V gene (reference sequence). This CDR3 comprises 14 residues. The CDR3 protein is CASSLRREGNEQFF. The CDR3 DNA follows: TGTGCCAGCAGTTTAAGGCGGGAGGGGAATGAGCAGTTCTTC.

V gene TRBV30 combines with J gene TRBJ1-6; possibly TRBD1 for D (5 bases). This CDR3 contains 18 residues. Per the germline V gene, CDR1 is GTSNPN and CDR2 is SVGIG (reference sequence). V lost 0 bases, J lost 4 bases, and 19 bases lay in between. This CDR3 is CAWSVAGTLGRYNSPLHF. CDR3 DNA sequence: TGTGCCTGGAGTGTAGCCGGCACGTTGGGGCGTTATAATTCACCCCTCCACTTT.

This clone was seen only once. The chain couples TRBV7-6 to TRBJ2-5; 8 bases fit TRBD1. Trimming cost V 3 bases and J 3 bases; bases outside gene matches: 24. The germline gives CDR1 SGHVS, CDR2 FNYEAQ. This CDR3 is built from 21 residues. The CDR3 DNA follows: TGTGCCAGCAGCTTTGCGCACCCGAGGACAGGGTCAAGTAGAGAAAAAGAGACCCAGTACTTC. Protein: CASSFAHPRTGSSREKETQYF.

This clone was detected only once. V and J are TRBV6-5 and TRBJ2-5; a possible D gene is TRBD1 (8 bases). The CDR3 is 16 residues long. V was trimmed by 1 base and J by 9 bases, leaving 21 bases between them. The V gene's germline CDR1 is MNHEY and CDR2 SVGAGI. CDR3 coding DNA: TGTGCCAGCAGTTACTTCTTTGGACAGGGAGGGACGGCCCAGTACTTC. It specifies CASSYFFGQGGTAQYF.

This clone was detected only once. V is TRBV5-5 and J is TRBJ2-4, with TRBD1 matching over 7 bases. Per germline, CDR1 SGHKS and CDR2 YYEKEE (reference sequence). The CDR3 runs 13 residues. The CDR3 DNA reads as TGTGCGACGGGAAAGGGGGCCTATGACATTCAGTACTTC. The encoded protein is CATGKGAYDIQYF.